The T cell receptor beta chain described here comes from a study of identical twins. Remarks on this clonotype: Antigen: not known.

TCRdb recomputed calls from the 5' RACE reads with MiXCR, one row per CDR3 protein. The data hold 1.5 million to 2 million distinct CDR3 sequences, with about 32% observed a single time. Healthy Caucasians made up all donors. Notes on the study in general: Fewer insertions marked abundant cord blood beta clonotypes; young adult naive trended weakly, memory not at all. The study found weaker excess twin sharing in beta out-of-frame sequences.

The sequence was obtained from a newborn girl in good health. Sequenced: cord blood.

CDR3 region: CSAGLAGRYIQYF. CDR3 in DNA: TGCAGTGCTGGACTAGCGGGACGTTACATTCAGTACTTC. The chain combines TRBV20-1 with TRBJ2-4, with 12 bases that match TRBD2. The ends lost 5 bases at V and 8 bases at J; junction bases unmatched: 4. From germline, CDR1 is DFQATT and CDR2 SNEGSKA (reference sequence). The CDR3 consists of 13 residues.